This passage covers 5 T cell receptor beta chains from one sample sequenced in a study of T cells in Graves' hyperthyroidism and ophthalmopathy. Using RNA transcripts as the source, TCR beta CDR3 regions were amplified. First-round RT-PCR of the TCR CDR3 relied on the HTBI primer set. TCRdb reprocessed the multiplex PCR reads via MiXCR and lists one record per CDR3 protein. The profile shows approximately 410,000 distinct CDR3 sequences, roughly 15% of them singletons. Sequencing was carried out using blood. These receptors were collected from a young man with Graves' ophthalmopathy.

The chain couples TRBV19 to TRBJ1-3; 9 positions match TRBD1. Germline V gene sequence: CDR1 LNHDA, CDR2 SQIVND (reference sequence). The CDR3 loop spans 16 amino acids. Trimming at V came to 3 bases and at J to 4 bases, leaving 7 bases not matched to a gene. The CDR3 loop is CASSITGGAWGNTIYF. CDR3 DNA sequence: TGTGCCAGTAGTATTACAGGGGGCGCGTGGGGAAACACCATATATTTT.

This clonotype was recorded many times. CDR3 coding DNA: TGTGCCAGAACTGGGGTACAAGAGACCCAGTACTTC. This encodes CARTGVQETQYF. V usage is TRBV2 and J usage is TRBJ2-5; D gene unclear. Trimming removed 9 bases from V and 2 bases from J, with 10 bases in between. The CDR3 consists of 12 residues. Germline V CDR1 and CDR2: SNHLY, FYNNEI.

The sample holds many counts of this clonotype. The chain recombines TRBV6-1 with TRBJ2-3; D may be TRBD2 (7 bases). Germline V CDR1 and CDR2: MNHNS, SASEGT. V lost 6 bases and J 2 bases, leaving 18 bases between the germline ends. This CDR3 has 16 amino acids. The CDR3 coding sequence is TGTGCCAGCAGCGCCGGACTAGGGGGTTCCACAGATACGCAGTATTTT. Amino acids: CASSAGLGGSTDTQYF.

This clonotype was observed many times. The chain links TRBV4-1 to TRBJ2-5; tentative D call: TRBD1 (5 bases). The CDR3 totals 15 residues. CDR1 is MGHRA and CDR2 is YSYEKL in the germline V gene. V was cut by 2 bases and J by 1 base, with 11 bases left in between. CDR3 DNA sequence: TGCGCCAGCAGCCAATTGATCAGGGTCCAAGAGACCCAGTACTTC. Amino acid sequence: CASSQLIRVQETQYF.

Only a few counts were recorded for this clonotype. The chain links TRBV27 to TRBJ2-7, with D possibly TRBD2 on 6 matching bases. CDR3 length equals 13 residues. V lost 6 bases, J lost 1 base, and 10 bases lay in between. Germline V gives CDR1 MNHEY, CDR2 SMNVEV (reference sequence). CDR3 sequence reads: CASREGLSYEQYF. The DNA of the CDR3 is TGTGCCAGCAGGGAGGGCCTATCCTACGAGCAGTACTTC.